This passage covers 3 T cell receptor beta chains from one sample sequenced in a study of shared clonotypes between healthy human individuals. Sequencing used immunoSEQ multiplex PCR; TCRdb keeps in-frame clones, though not all of them. The sample holds some 2 million clones, about 95% seen once. The sample was naive CD4+ T cells sorted from blood. Regarding subset: CD45RA+ positively selected. The origin of the receptors is a young man in good health.

The chain employs TRBV7-9 and TRBJ2-5; D gene ambiguous. V gave up 5 bases and J gave up 5 bases, with 9 bases separating them. Germline V gene sequence: CDR1 SEHNR, CDR2 FQNEAQ (reference sequence). The CDR3 contains 12 residues. As DNA, the CDR3 is TGTGCCAGCAGCGCCCCCGGGGAGACCCAGTACTTC. Translating gives CASSAPGETQYF.

The rearrangement joins TRBV28 to TRBJ2-1; D not certain. V was shortened by 3 bases and J by 0 bases, with 15 bases between the two germline ends. This CDR3 comprises 17 residues. CDR1 is MDHEN, CDR2 SYDVKM, per germline. As DNA, the CDR3 is TGTGCCAGCAGTTTCGGCAGGACGATGAGCTCCTACAATGAGCAGTTCTTC. This sequence encodes CASSFGRTMSSYNEQFF.

This chain connects TRBV28 to TRBJ1-4; the D gene is possibly TRBD1 (6 bases). This CDR3 is built from 13 residues. Germline V CDR1 and CDR2: MDHEN, SYDVKM. Trimming left V 8 bases short and J 3 bases short, with 10 bases between. CDR3 DNA sequence: TGTGCCAGCCAGGGGTGGGCTAATGAAAAACTGTTTTTT. It is translated as CASQGWANEKLFF.